This TCR beta chain was captured in a study of T-cell reconstitution after alpha-beta-depleted transplantation in children. During its preparation, the TCRbeta library received unique molecular identifiers. One entry per CDR3 protein results from TCRdb running MiXCR on the PCR reads. The repertoire holds more than 300,000 distinct CDR3 sequences, with 15% to 20% as singletons. Comment on this clonotype: Its specificity is unknown.

Germline CDR1 reads MNHEY; CDR2 reads SMNVEV (reference sequence). J gave up 11 bases and V 8 bases, and 11 bases lay outside the gene matches. This CDR3 contains 13 residues. Study results and limitations: Expanded clones from the graft, numbering several hundred, reportedly supplied alpha-beta T cells about two months after transplant. At day 60, the high TCRbeta diversity found in some patients originated from recipient T cells and thymic progenitors that had survived.

The receptor's source is a male patient aged 2-10 years who had a stem cell transplant for acute lymphoblastic leukemia, so the T cells may come from the graft donor. This chain uses TRBV27 with TRBJ2-1; 8 nucleotides align to TRBD2. The material was PBMCs, mostly from graft donor cells, obtained 360 days after TCRalphabeta/CD19-depleted stem cell transplant. This CDR3 reads CASGTGTRMQQFF. DNA of the CDR3: TGTGCCAGCGGGACCGGGACTAGAATGCAGCAGTTCTTC.